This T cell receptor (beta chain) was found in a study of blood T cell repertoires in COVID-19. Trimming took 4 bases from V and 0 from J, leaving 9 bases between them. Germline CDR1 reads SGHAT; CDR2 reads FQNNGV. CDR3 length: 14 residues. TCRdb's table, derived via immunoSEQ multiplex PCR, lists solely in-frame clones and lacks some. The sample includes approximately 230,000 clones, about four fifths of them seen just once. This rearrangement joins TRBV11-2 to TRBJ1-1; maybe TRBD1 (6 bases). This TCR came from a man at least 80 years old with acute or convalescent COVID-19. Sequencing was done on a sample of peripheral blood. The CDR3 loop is CASSSGQLNTEAFF. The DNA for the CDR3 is TGTGCCAGCAGCTCCGGACAGTTGAACACTGAAGCTTTCTTT.